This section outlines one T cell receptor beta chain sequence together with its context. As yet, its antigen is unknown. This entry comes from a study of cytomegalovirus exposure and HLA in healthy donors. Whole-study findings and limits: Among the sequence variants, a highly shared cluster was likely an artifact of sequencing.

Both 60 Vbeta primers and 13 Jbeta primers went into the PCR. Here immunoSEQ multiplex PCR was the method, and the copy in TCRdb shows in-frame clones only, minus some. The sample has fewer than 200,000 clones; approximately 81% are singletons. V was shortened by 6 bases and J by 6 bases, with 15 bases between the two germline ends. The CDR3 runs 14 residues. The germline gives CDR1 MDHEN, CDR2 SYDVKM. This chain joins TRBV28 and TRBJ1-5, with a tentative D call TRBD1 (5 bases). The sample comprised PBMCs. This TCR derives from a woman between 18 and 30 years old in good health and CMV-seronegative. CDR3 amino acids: CASSLMGHLQPQHF. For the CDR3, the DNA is TGTGCCAGCAGCTTAATGGGGCATCTTCAGCCCCAGCATTTT.